Presented here are 25 T cell receptor beta chains from one specimen sequenced in a study of spatial heterogeneity in lung cancer. Time point denoted: sample taken at primary tumor resection. Unsorted whole RNA samples from tumor, nontumor lung or frozen PBMC were sequenced. Each CDR3 protein gets one entry after TCRdb re-called the 5' RACE reads with MiXCR. The repertoire has about 60,000 distinct CDR3 sequences, around 8.4% of them found once; the top ten carry roughly 15%. The sample in question was PBMCs, obtained at surgery. Source of these receptors: a female donor with early-stage non-small cell lung cancer.

This clonotype appeared many times. This chain connects TRBV4-1 to TRBJ1-1; no clear D. V dropped 5 bases and J dropped 1 base, with 11 bases sitting between them. CDR3 length equals 14 residues. Germline-derived CDR1 and CDR2 are MGHRA and YSYEKL. Written as DNA, the CDR3 is TGCGCCAGCAGCTCCATAGGGAGGAACACTGAAGCTTTCTTT. Its protein is CASSSIGRNTEAFF.

The gene calls are TRBV25-1 and TRBJ1-2; D may be TRBD1 (5 bases). CDR3 length: 13 amino acids. Per germline, CDR1 MGHDK and CDR2 SYGVNS. The germline V and J ends were trimmed by 10 bases and 5 bases, with 17 bases remaining between them. CDR3 bases: TGTGCCACCCCAGGGCGACTTGGGTATGGCTACACCTTC. Translating it yields CATPGRLGYGYTF.

The chain employs TRBV12-3 or TRBV12-4 and TRBJ2-2, with TRBD1 matching over 9 bases. The CDR3 runs 16 residues. Unmatched junction bases numbered 9, after V lost 5 bases and J lost 5 bases. In nucleotides, the CDR3 is TGTGCCAGCAGTCTCTCGGGGACAGGGATAACCGGGGAGCTGTTTTTT. Its protein product is CASSLSGTGITGELFF.

This clonotype came up many times. This chain links TRBV6-1 with TRBJ1-5; 11 positions match TRBD1. The V and J ends lost 8 bases and 3 bases, in that order; junction bases with no gene match: 6. Germline values: CDR1 MNHNS, CDR2 SASEGT. This CDR3 has 15 residues. In DNA, the CDR3 is TGTGCCAGCCAGGGACAGGGGGGCCACAATCAGCCCCAGCATTTT. This encodes CASQGQGGHNQPQHF.

Many counts were recorded for this clonotype. CDR3 loop: CASSLKGLAEPTRELFF. The CDR3 bases are TGTGCCAGCAGCTTAAAGGGTCTAGCGGAACCGACTAGGGAGCTGTTTTTT. The chain recombines TRBV7-3 with TRBJ2-2, with 7 bases matching TRBD2. The germline V gene encodes CDR1 SGHTA and CDR2 FQGTGA. Trimming removed 1 base from V and 9 bases from J; junction bases left unmatched: 14. The CDR3 totals 17 residues.

This clonotype has at least ten counts. V usage is TRBV6-1 and J usage is TRBJ2-3; TRBD1 might be the D (5 bases). The V end lost 4 bases, the J end lost 3 bases, and 14 bases lay between the germline ends. The CDR3 has 15 amino acids. Germline assignment: CDR1 MNHNS and CDR2 SASEGT. The CDR3: CASSVVRVQTDTQYF. CDR3 bases: TGTGCCAGCAGTGTCGTCAGGGTGCAGACAGATACGCAGTATTTT.

This clonotype has only a few counts. This chain connects TRBV9 to TRBJ2-7; D may be TRBD2 (5 bases). The CDR3 totals 13 residues. Germline V lookup: CDR1 SGDLS, CDR2 YYNGEE. Trimming removed 4 bases from V and 6 bases from J, with 14 bases in between. CDR3 sequence: CASSKLVGSEQYV. Written as DNA, the CDR3 is TGTGCCAGCAGCAAACTAGTAGGGTCCGAGCAGTACGTC.

This clonotype was recorded many times. The rearrangement uses TRBV27 and TRBJ2-4; D remains unclear. With 3 bases removed from V and 8 bases from J, the gap between germline ends came to 11 bases. The length of the CDR3 is 13 residues. Looked up from germline, CDR1 is MNHEY and CDR2 is SMNVEV (reference sequence). CDR3 sequence (DNA): TGTGCCAGCAGTTTGAATTCGAGGTACATTCAGTACTTC. Its protein is CASSLNSRYIQYF.

This clonotype was found many times. The chain combines TRBV7-9 with TRBJ1-2, with a weak D call TRBD1 (5 bases). This CDR3 has 15 residues. Germline-derived CDR1 and CDR2 are SEHNR and FQNEAQ (reference sequence). V was pared by 3 bases and J by 4 bases, with 15 bases between. The CDR3 DNA follows: TGTGCCAGCAGCTTCCTTAACCGGGACGGCTATGGCTACACCTTC. Translated: CASSFLNRDGYGYTF.

The table lists this clonotype with many counts. The chain recombines TRBV6-5 with TRBJ1-5; D is possibly TRBD1 (6 bases). The CDR3 extends over 15 amino acids. Germline V gives CDR1 MNHEY, CDR2 SVGAGI. V lost 2 bases, J lost 3 bases, and 11 bases lay in between. CDR3 protein: CASSYTGQLNQPQHF. The CDR3, as DNA: TGTGCCAGCAGTTACACAGGACAGCTCAATCAGCCCCAGCATTTT.

This clonotype was picked up many times. V gene TRBV5-8 combines with J gene TRBJ1-5, with 7 bases matching TRBD1. This CDR3 has 16 residues. Per germline, CDR1 SGHTS and CDR2 YDEGEE. The ends lost 4 bases at V and 0 bases at J; junction bases unmatched: 7. CDR3 protein: CASSPTGVDSNQPQHF. The DNA of the CDR3 is TGTGCCAGCAGCCCAACAGGGGTGGATAGCAATCAGCCCCAGCATTTT. The full variable domain, with the rest looked up from reference TRBV5-8 and TRBJ1-5, is EAGVTQSPTHLIKTRGQQATLRCSPISGHTSVYWYQQALGLGLQFLLWYDEGEERNRGNFPPRFSGRQFPNYSSELNVNALELEDSALYLCASSPTGVDSNQPQHFGDGTRLSIL.

This clonotype appeared once. The CDR3 is CSARDLGQGNQPQHF. The CDR3 DNA follows: TGCAGTGCTAGAGATCTCGGGCAAGGCAATCAGCCCCAGCATTTT. This chain connects TRBV20-1 to TRBJ1-5; D uncertain. The V end was cut by 0 bases, the J end by 2 bases, with 11 bases between. Per the germline V gene, CDR1 is DFQATT and CDR2 is SNEGSKA (reference sequence). The CDR3 is 15 residues long.

This clonotype was detected many times. The chain uses TRBV7-9 and TRBJ2-2; D remains ambiguous. This CDR3 is 13 amino acids long. Trimming left V 5 bases short and J 6 bases short, with 10 bases between. Germline CDR1 SEHNR, CDR2 FQNEAQ (reference sequence). CDR3 sequence (DNA): TGTGCCAGCAGCCGGACGGTCCCCGGGGAGCTGTTTTTT. The encoded protein is CASSRTVPGELFF.

This clonotype came up many times. V and J are TRBV7-2 and TRBJ2-1; 8 nucleotides agree with TRBD1. The germline V gene has CDR1 SGHTA and CDR2 FQGNSA. The V and J ends lost 1 base and 4 bases, in that order; junction bases with no gene match: 6. The CDR3 is 16 residues long. In DNA form, the CDR3 reads TGTGCCAGCAGCTTAGGGGGGACAGGTACATACAATGAGCAGTTCTTC. Translation: CASSLGGTGTYNEQFF.

This clonotype is judged medium-sized. The chain uses TRBV28 and TRBJ2-5, with a tentative D call TRBD2 (6 bases). Trimming left V 5 bases short and J 1 base short, with 14 bases between. This CDR3 region has 15 residues. CDR1 MDHEN and CDR2 SYDVKM come from the germline V gene. CDR3 DNA sequence: TGTGCCAGCAGTACCATTGCGGGGTTCCAAGAGACCCAGTACTTC. Protein sequence: CASSTIAGFQETQYF. The full variable domain, in which reference TRBV28 and TRBJ2-5 provide the parts outside the CDR3, is DVKVTQSSRYLVKRTGEKVFLECVQDMDHENMFWYRQDPGLGLRLIYFSYDVKMKEKGDIPEGYSVSREKKERFSLILESASTNQTSMYLCASSTIAGFQETQYFGPGTRLLVL.

This clonotype was detected many times. This chain connects TRBV7-3 to TRBJ2-3; possibly TRBD1 for D (5 bases). V was pared by 3 bases and J by 0 bases, with 7 bases between. The CDR3 is made up of 14 amino acids. Germline loops: CDR1 SGHTA, CDR2 FQGTGA. This chain's CDR3 is CASSLTASTDTQYF. For the CDR3, the DNA is TGTGCCAGCAGCTTGACAGCCAGCACAGATACGCAGTATTTT.

This clonotype was counted many times. The chain joins TRBV19 to TRBJ1-4; no firm D call. Germline CDR1 and CDR2: LNHDA and SQIVND (reference sequence). Trimming pared 2 bases from V and 7 bases from J, leaving 8 bases between. The CDR3 is 13 residues long. The CDR3 here is CASSISAVEKLFF. CDR3 DNA: TGTGCCAGTAGTATATCGGCAGTTGAAAAACTGTTTTTT.

The chain joins TRBV11-3 to TRBJ2-2; 9 nucleotides match TRBD2. Germline trimming cut 4 bases from V and 1 base from J; bases unmatched to any gene: 13. Germline CDR1 and CDR2: SGHNT and YENEEA. There are 19 residues in the CDR3. CDR3 nucleotides: TGTGCCAGCAGCTCGGGAGGCCTAGCGGGATGGTGGAACACCGGGGAGCTGTTTTTT. Translating it yields CASSSGGLAGWWNTGELFF.

This clonotype has ten or more counts. The chain couples TRBV3-1 to TRBJ1-3; D unresolved. The germline V gene has CDR1 LGHDT and CDR2 YNNKEL (reference sequence). V was cut by 3 bases and J by 8 bases, with 11 bases left in between. This CDR3 contains 13 residues. The CDR3 spells CASSQGHWDTIYF. The CDR3 nucleotides read TGTGCCAGCAGCCAGGGTCATTGGGACACCATATATTTT.

This clonotype was seen a handful of times. This rearrangement joins TRBV3-1 to TRBJ2-7, with a possible D match to TRBD1 (5 bases). This CDR3 spans 18 amino acids. Germline CDR1 and CDR2: LGHDT and YNNKEL (reference sequence). Trimming pared 1 base from V and 2 bases from J, leaving 21 bases between. The CDR3 nucleotides are TGTGCCAGCAGCCAAGGAATGGAAACGTCAGGCAGGGCCTACGAGCAGTACTTC. Protein sequence: CASSQGMETSGRAYEQYF.

This clonotype was picked up a small number of times. The rearrangement uses TRBV9 and TRBJ2-3; no clear D gene. This CDR3 has 15 residues. Germline-derived CDR1 and CDR2 are SGDLS and YYNGEE. V gave up 4 bases and J gave up 6 bases, with 18 bases separating them. CDR3 region: CASSTPGQNPDTQYF. In DNA form, the CDR3 reads TGTGCCAGCAGCACGCCGGGCCAAAACCCGGATACGCAGTATTTT. Together with reference TRBV9 and TRBJ2-3, the CDR3 gives the full variable domain: DSGVTQTPKHLITATGQRVTLRCSPRSGDLSVYWYQQSLDQGLQFLIQYYNGEERAKGNILERFSAQQFPDLHSELNLSSLELGDSALYFCASSTPGQNPDTQYFGPGTRLTVL.

This clonotype was detected ten times or more. This chain links TRBV5-4 with TRBJ2-7; D may be TRBD2 (6 bases). This CDR3 contains 16 residues. The V gene lost 3 bases and the J gene lost 2 bases, with 18 bases spanning the gap. The germline V gene encodes CDR1 SGHNT and CDR2 YYREEE (reference sequence). The CDR3 nucleotides read TGTGCCAGCAGCTCGGGACCAGCGGGCGCGGCCTACGAGCAGTACTTC. Translated, it gives CASSSGPAGAAYEQYF.

This clonotype turned up a few times. The chain uses TRBV19 and TRBJ1-5; D is unclear. The ends were cut back, 2 bases at V and 4 bases at J, with 3 bases in the middle. Germline V gene sequence: CDR1 LNHDA, CDR2 SQIVND (reference sequence). This CDR3 is built from 12 residues. The CDR3 DNA reads TGTGCCAGTAGTATATTAAATCAGCCCCAGCATTTT. Translated: CASSILNQPQHF.

J is TRBJ2-2 and V is TRBV4-2; D is possibly TRBD1 (6 bases). With 3 bases removed from V and 0 bases from J, the gap between germline ends came to 11 bases. The CDR3 has 16 amino acids. Germline assignment: CDR1 LGHNA and CDR2 YNFKEQ. This CDR3 is CASSHVDRSNTGELFF. The CDR3 region has the DNA TGTGCCAGCAGCCATGTGGACAGATCGAACACCGGGGAGCTGTTTTTT.

In its sample, this clonotype was seen many times. V is TRBV29-1 and J is TRBJ2-2; the match to TRBD1 covers 8 bases. In germline, CDR1 is SQVTM, CDR2 ANQGSEA. V was pared by 6 bases and J by 4 bases, with 13 bases of the junction left unmatched. The CDR3 length is 16 residues. In DNA, the CDR3 is TGCAGCGTAGAGGCAGGGGGCGGAGAAATCACCGGGGAGCTGTTTTTT. Amino acid sequence: CSVEAGGGEITGELFF.